The 24 T cell receptor beta chains below all came from one sample that was sequenced in a study of blood T cells in healthy people across ages. A second PCR, run for roughly 7 to 11 cycles, used a sample-barcoded 5' primer plus a J-beta primer mix. TCRdb called the 5' RACE reads again in MiXCR, with one record for every CDR3 protein. The sample shows 1,500,000 or so distinct CDR3 sequences, 55% to 75% of them seen only once. Input material: blood. These receptors were collected from a man aged 18-30 years in good health.

The CDR3 nucleotides are TGTGCCAGCTCACCACCGCCAAATCCCCCCTACGAGCAGTACTTC. Its translation: CASSPPPNPPYEQYF. The rearrangement links TRBV18 to TRBJ2-7; no definite D call. V was pared by 0 bases and J by 2 bases, with 11 bases between. CDR1 is KGHSH, CDR2 LQKENI, per germline. The CDR3 has 15 amino acids.

This clonotype has more than one count but fewer than ten. This chain joins TRBV29-1 and TRBJ2-7, with TRBD2 matching 11 bases. After removal of 5 bases from V and 0 bases from J, the junction contained 6 bases not matched to a gene. The length of the CDR3 is 15 residues. The germline CDR1 and CDR2 sequences are SQVTM and ANQGSEA. CDR3 sequence reads: CSVTTSGSYSYEQYF. DNA of the CDR3: TGCAGCGTTACTACTAGCGGGAGTTACTCCTACGAGCAGTACTTC.

V gene TRBV29-1 combines with J gene TRBJ1-1; 7 bases are shared with TRBD1. V shed 6 bases, J shed 1 base, and the junction held 8 bases outside the gene matches. The CDR3 is 14 amino acids. Germline loops: CDR1 SQVTM, CDR2 ANQGSEA. This chain's CDR3 is CSVFRGGGNTEAFF. CDR3 nucleotide sequence: TGCAGCGTCTTCAGGGGGGGTGGGAACACTGAAGCTTTCTTT.

The CDR3 spells CASRRETGGAYGYTF. CDR3 bases: TGTGCCAGCAGGAGAGAGACAGGGGGCGCCTATGGCTACACCTTC. The gene calls are TRBV2 and TRBJ1-2; TRBD1 agrees at 10 bases. The CDR3 runs 15 residues. Trimming at V came to 6 bases and at J to 4 bases, leaving 8 bases not matched to a gene. The V gene's germline CDR1 is SNHLY and CDR2 FYNNEI.

The chain recombines TRBV7-2 with TRBJ2-3, with D perhaps given as TRBD1 or TRBD2 (6 bases each). This CDR3 has 18 amino acids. Germline V lookup: CDR1 SGHTA, CDR2 FQGNSA. Trimming pared 4 bases from V and 5 bases from J, leaving 25 bases between. The CDR3 DNA follows: TGTGCCAGCAGCTCATCCCGTACGAGGGGGGCGGAAGAAGATACGCAGTATTTT. This codes for CASSSSRTRGAEEDTQYF.

This chain joins TRBV5-1 and TRBJ2-3; 13 bases fit TRBD2. The CDR3 loop spans 17 amino acids. V dropped 4 bases and J dropped 4; count of bases not matched to a gene: 9. The germline gives CDR1 SGHRS, CDR2 YFSETQ. For the CDR3, the DNA is TGCGCCAGCAGCAGGGGACTAGCGGGAAAGGATGCAGATACGCAGTATTTT. It yields the protein CASSRGLAGKDADTQYF.

The chain is built from TRBV10-3 and TRBJ1-1; D possibly corresponds to TRBD1 (5 bases). The CDR3 extends over 14 amino acids. V lost 7 bases and J lost 5, with 17 bases in between. Germline V gene data show CDR1 as ENHRY and CDR2 as SYGVKD. The CDR3 loop is CAIKGAGGRTEAFF. The CDR3 nucleotides read TGTGCCATCAAAGGGGCCGGGGGTCGTACTGAAGCTTTCTTT.

The chain has TRBV20-1 and TRBJ2-7; D uncertain. Germline CDR1 and CDR2: DFQATT and SNEGSKA (reference sequence). The CDR3 runs 13 residues. Trimming removed 1 base from V and 3 bases from J, with 10 bases in between. The CDR3, as DNA: TGCAGTGCTAGAGGTCGGCAGAACTACGAGCAGTACTTC. Translation gives CSARGRQNYEQYF.

The rearrangement joins TRBV7-9 to TRBJ1-1; possible D gene TRBD1, 5 bases. This CDR3 is 14 amino acids long. The germline CDR1 and CDR2 sequences are SEHNR and FQNEAQ (reference sequence). Trimming removed 5 bases at V and 5 bases at J, with 15 bases between. The CDR3 here is CASSPMGGVTEAFF. Written as DNA, the CDR3 is TGTGCCAGCAGCCCCATGGGGGGGGTGACTGAAGCTTTCTTT.

The DNA of the CDR3 is TGTGCCATCAGTGAGTCGACGGACAGCTATGGCTACACCTTC. It is translated as CAISESTDSYGYTF. The chain links TRBV10-3 to TRBJ1-2; TRBD1 is a possible D gene (6 bases). Deletions cut 0 bases from V and 4 bases from J, with 9 bases between. CDR3 length: 14 amino acids. Germline V gene lookup returns CDR1 ENHRY and CDR2 SYGVKD.

This clonotype occurred once. The chain couples TRBV3-1 to TRBJ2-3; D gene unclear. CDR1 and CDR2 (germline): LGHDT, YNNKEL (reference sequence). The CDR3 is made up of 15 amino acids. The germline V and J ends were trimmed by 1 base and 1 base, with 9 bases remaining between them. The CDR3 region has the DNA TGTGCCAGCAGCCAAGGACACCCTCGCACAGATACGCAGTATTTT. Protein product: CASSQGHPRTDTQYF.

Only a few counts were recorded for this clonotype. The V gene is TRBV2, the J gene TRBJ2-6; possibly TRBD1 for D (7 bases). The CDR3 covers 16 residues. V was clipped by 8 bases and J by 1 base, with 15 bases between them. Germline V gene lookup returns CDR1 SNHLY and CDR2 FYNNEI. The CDR3 bases are TGTGCCAGCCAACTCTCAGGGGGGTCTGGGGCCAACGTCCTGACTTTC. As protein: CASQLSGGSGANVLTF.

The chain combines TRBV7-9 with TRBJ2-1; TRBD2 is a possible D gene (6 bases). Germline V gene lookup returns CDR1 SEHNR and CDR2 FQNEAQ (reference sequence). Trimming took off 5 bases at V and 7 bases at J, with 18 bases between the two ends. The CDR3 loop spans 15 amino acids. The CDR3 loop is CASSDTTGDENEQFF. The CDR3 DNA reads TGTGCCAGCAGCGACACCACGGGGGACGAGAATGAGCAGTTCTTC.

The chain uses TRBV7-9 and TRBJ1-6; TRBD1 is a possible D gene (5 bases). CDR1 and CDR2 (germline): SEHNR, FQNEAQ (reference sequence). Trimming stripped 8 bases from V and 6 bases from J, with 14 bases between. The CDR3 is 14 residues long. The CDR3 region is CASATGTGNSPLHF. The CDR3 DNA sequence: TGTGCCAGCGCCACCGGGACCGGTAATTCACCCCTCCACTTT.

This chain connects TRBV29-1 to TRBJ2-4; the D gene is possibly TRBD2 (6 bases). Germline CDR1 SQVTM, CDR2 ANQGSEA. Trimming shortened V by 2 bases and J by 3 bases, and 11 bases separated the two germline ends. The CDR3 is 14 amino acids. This CDR3 reads CSVELGSGKNIQYF. In DNA form, the CDR3 reads TGCAGCGTTGAATTGGGTAGCGGCAAAAACATTCAGTACTTC.

This sequence joins TRBV5-1 and TRBJ1-2; 10 bases agree with TRBD1. V gave up 0 bases and J gave up 4 bases; unmatched junction bases: 3. Germline V gives CDR1 SGHRS, CDR2 YFSETQ. The CDR3 totals 15 residues. CDR3 sequence: CASSLEGQGRYGYTF. For the CDR3, the DNA is TGCGCCAGCAGCTTGGAGGGACAGGGGCGCTATGGCTACACCTTC.

This clonotype has only a few counts. The junction and the germline gene differ at one end; a read error may be behind it. The chain uses TRBV3-1 and TRBJ1-1; D unclear. CDR3 size: 13 residues. Per the germline V gene, CDR1 is LGHDT and CDR2 is YNNKEL (reference sequence). CDR3 DNA: TGCGCCAGCAGCCAAGTACGGAACACTGAAGCTTTCTTT. Protein sequence: CASSQVRNTEAFF.

V and J are TRBV6-2 or TRBV6-3 and TRBJ2-7; either TRBD1 or TRBD2 may supply D (5 bases each). The V end was cut by 5 bases, the J end by 4 bases, with 18 bases between. The CDR3 covers 15 residues. Germline CDR1 reads MNHEY; CDR2 reads SVGEGT. The CDR3: CASSDGTLGRYEQYF. CDR3 sequence (DNA): TGTGCCAGCAGTGACGGGACCTTGGGCAGATACGAGCAGTACTTC.

There are many counts of this clonotype. This rearrangement joins TRBV20-1 to TRBJ2-3; D gene unclear. Germline V lookup: CDR1 DFQATT, CDR2 SNEGSKA (reference sequence). The CDR3 consists of 14 residues. Trimming took off 0 bases at V and 6 bases at J, with 13 bases between the two ends. CDR3 loop: CSARDLAQGDTQYF. The CDR3 coding sequence is TGCAGTGCTAGAGATCTCGCCCAAGGGGATACGCAGTATTTT.

The rearrangement uses TRBV5-1 and TRBJ1-4, with 7 bases lining up with TRBD1. The CDR3 has 14 amino acids. Trimming cost V 3 bases and J 8 bases; bases outside gene matches: 7. CDR1 and CDR2 (germline): SGHRS, YFSETQ. For the CDR3, the DNA is TGCGCCAGCAGCTCCGACAGGGATGGGGAAAAACTGTTTTTT. Protein sequence: CASSSDRDGEKLFF.

This chain links TRBV5-1 with TRBJ2-3; no clear D gene. The length of the CDR3 is 15 residues. Per germline, CDR1 SGHRS and CDR2 YFSETQ. V lost 0 bases, J lost 0 bases, and 8 bases lay in between. CDR3 nucleotide sequence: TGCGCCAGCAGCTTGGCGAGGAGTAGCACAGATACGCAGTATTTT. It specifies CASSLARSSTDTQYF.

This clonotype was seen a few times. The gene calls are TRBV3-1 and TRBJ2-5; no clear D gene. This CDR3 is built from 16 residues. V lost 0 bases to trimming and J lost 0 bases, with 11 bases between them. In germline, CDR1 is LGHDT, CDR2 YNNKEL (reference sequence). CDR3 in DNA: TGTGCCAGCAGCCAAGATTTGAACCGAAACCAAGAGACCCAGTACTTC. Its translation is CASSQDLNRNQETQYF.

In its sample, this clonotype was seen a few times. This sequence joins TRBV12-3 or TRBV12-4 and TRBJ1-6, with D possibly TRBD1 on 5 matching bases. Trimming stripped 0 bases from V and 8 bases from J, with 5 bases between. CDR3 length equals 13 residues. CDR3 residues: CASSLAGDSPLHF. Here the CDR3 DNA reads TGTGCCAGCAGTTTAGCAGGGGATTCACCCCTCCACTTT.

The genes are TRBV2 and TRBJ1-6, with D unresolved. Trimming cost V 8 bases and J 14 bases, with 19 bases left between them. Germline V lookup: CDR1 SNHLY, CDR2 FYNNEI. This CDR3 is 13 amino acids long. The CDR3 bases are TGTGCCAGCCAGAACGAGGGCCCTCCGTCCCTCCACTTT. It codes for CASQNEGPPSLHF.